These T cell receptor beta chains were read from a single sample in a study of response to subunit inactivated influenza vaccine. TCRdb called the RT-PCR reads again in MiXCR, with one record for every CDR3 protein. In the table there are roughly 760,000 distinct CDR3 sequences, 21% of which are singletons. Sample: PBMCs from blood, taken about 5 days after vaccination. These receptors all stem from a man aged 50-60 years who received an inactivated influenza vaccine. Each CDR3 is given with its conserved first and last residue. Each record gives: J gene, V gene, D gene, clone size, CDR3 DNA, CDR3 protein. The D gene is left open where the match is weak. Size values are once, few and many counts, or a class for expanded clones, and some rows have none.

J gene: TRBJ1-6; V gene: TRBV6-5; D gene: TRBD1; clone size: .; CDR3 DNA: TGTGCCAGCAGTTACTCAATACGACAGGGAAATAATTCACCCCTCCACTTT; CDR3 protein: CASSYSIRQGNNSPLHF
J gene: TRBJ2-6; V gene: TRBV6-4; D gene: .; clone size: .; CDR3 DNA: TGTGCCAGCAGTGACTCGGCCGGGGCCAACGTCCTGACTTTC; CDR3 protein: CASSDSAGANVLTF
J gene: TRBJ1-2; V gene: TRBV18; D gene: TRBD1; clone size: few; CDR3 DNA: TGTGCCAGCTCCCAGGATGCGGGACAGGGGGACTATGGCTACACCTTC; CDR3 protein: CASSQDAGQGDYGYTF
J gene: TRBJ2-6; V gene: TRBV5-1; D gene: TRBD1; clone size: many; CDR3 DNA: TGCGCCAGCAGCCTGAGGACAGGGTCTGGGGCCAACGTCCTGACTTTC; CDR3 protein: CASSLRTGSGANVLTF
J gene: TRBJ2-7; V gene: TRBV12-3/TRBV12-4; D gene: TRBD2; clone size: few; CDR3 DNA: TGTGCCAGCAGATTACTAGCGGGAGGTCTCGAGCAGTACTTC; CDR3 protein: CASRLLAGGLEQYF
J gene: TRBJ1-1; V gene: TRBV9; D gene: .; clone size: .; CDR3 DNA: TGTGCCAGCAGCGTAGAGATAGGCGGGAACACTGAAGCTTTCTTT; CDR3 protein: CASSVEIGGNTEAFF
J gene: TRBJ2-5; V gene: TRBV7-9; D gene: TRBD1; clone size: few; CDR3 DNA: TGTGCCAGCAGCCCACAAGGACAGGGGGGCAGGGAGACCCAGTACTTC; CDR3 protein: CASSPQGQGGRETQYF
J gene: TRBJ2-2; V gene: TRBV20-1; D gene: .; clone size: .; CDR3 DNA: TGCAGCGCTGAGGGAGGCTCGACTAACACCGGGGAGCTGTTTTTT; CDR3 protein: CSAEGGSTNTGELFF
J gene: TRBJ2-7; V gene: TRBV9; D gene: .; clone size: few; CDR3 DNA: TGTGCCAGCAGCCTGGCGAGGGGGGCTAGCTCCTACGAGCAGTACTTC; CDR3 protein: CASSLARGASSYEQYF
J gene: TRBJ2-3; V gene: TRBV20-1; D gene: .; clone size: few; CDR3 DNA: TGCAGTGCTAGAGTCGGGATGAGCACAGATACGCAGTATTTT; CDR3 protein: CSARVGMSTDTQYF
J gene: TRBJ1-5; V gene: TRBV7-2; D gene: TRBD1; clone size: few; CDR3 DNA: TGTGCCAGCAGCTTAACCGGGACAGCTAATCAGCCCCAGCATTTT; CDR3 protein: CASSLTGTANQPQHF
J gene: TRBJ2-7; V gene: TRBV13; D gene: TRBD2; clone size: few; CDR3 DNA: TGTGCCAGCAGCCCCCAGATGCGGGAGAGAACCTACGAGCAGTACTTC; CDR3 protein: CASSPQMRERTYEQYF
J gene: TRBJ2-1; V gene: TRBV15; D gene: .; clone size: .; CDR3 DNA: TGTGCCACCAGCAGAGATACCGCGGAACGGTGGCAGTTCTTC; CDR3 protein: CATSRDTAERWQFF
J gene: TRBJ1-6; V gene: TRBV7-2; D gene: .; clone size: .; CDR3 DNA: TGTGCCAGCAGCTTAGTCTCAGCATATAATTCACCCCTCCACTTT; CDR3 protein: CASSLVSAYNSPLHF
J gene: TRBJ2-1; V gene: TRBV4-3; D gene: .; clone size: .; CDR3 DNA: TGCGCCAGCAGCCAAGGACGGGGCCCCCGCAGTGAGCAGTTCTTC; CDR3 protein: CASSQGRGPRSEQFF
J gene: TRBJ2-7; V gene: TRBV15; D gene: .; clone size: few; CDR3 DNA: TGTGCCACCAGCAGAGGGTCAGGAGTCTTGGTAGAGCAGTACTTC; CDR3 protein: CATSRGSGVLVEQYF
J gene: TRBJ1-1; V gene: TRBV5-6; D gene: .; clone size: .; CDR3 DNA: TGTGCCAGCAGCTTGTTCGGTCAGGGGATGAACACTGAAGCTTTCTTT; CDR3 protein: CASSLFGQGMNTEAFF
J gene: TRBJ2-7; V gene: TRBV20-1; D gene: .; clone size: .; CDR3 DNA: TGCAGTGCTATCCGGGTCCGCTCCTACGAGCAGTACTTC; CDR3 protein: CSAIRVRSYEQYF
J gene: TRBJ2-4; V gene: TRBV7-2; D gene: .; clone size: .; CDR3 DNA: TGTGCCAGCAGCTTAGCGCTCTGGGGGGCCAAAAACATTCAGTACTTC; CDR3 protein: CASSLALWGAKNIQYF
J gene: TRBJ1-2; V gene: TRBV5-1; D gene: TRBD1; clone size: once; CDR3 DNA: TGCGCCAGCAGCTTGGGGACAGGGTACATCTATGGCTACACCTTC; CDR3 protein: CASSLGTGYIYGYTF
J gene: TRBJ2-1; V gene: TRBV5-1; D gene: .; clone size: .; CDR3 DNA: TGCGCCAGCAAAGCACAGAGCTCCTACAATGAGCAGTTCTTC; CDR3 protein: CASKAQSSYNEQFF
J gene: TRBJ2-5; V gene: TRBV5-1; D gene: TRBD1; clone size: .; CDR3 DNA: TGCGCCAGCAGCCCAGGACAGGGGGCCGGGGAGACCCAGTACTTC; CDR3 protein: CASSPGQGAGETQYF
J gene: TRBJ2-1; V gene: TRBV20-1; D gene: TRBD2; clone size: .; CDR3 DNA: TGCAGTGCTAAGCCCCTAGCGGGGGGTTACAATGAGCAGTTCTTC; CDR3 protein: CSAKPLAGGYNEQFF
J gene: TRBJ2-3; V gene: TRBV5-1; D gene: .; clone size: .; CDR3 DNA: TGCGCCAGCCAAGCGACCAGCCGAGATACGCAGTATTTT; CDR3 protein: CASQATSRDTQYF
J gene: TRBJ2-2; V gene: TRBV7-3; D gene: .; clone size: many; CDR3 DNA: TGTGCCAGCAGTTACAGGGTTAACACCGGGGAGCTGTTTTTT; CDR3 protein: CASSYRVNTGELFF
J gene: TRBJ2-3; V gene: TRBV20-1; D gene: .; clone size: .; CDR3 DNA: TGCAGTGCTAGAGACGGAATGGAGGTTGCAGATACGCAGTATTTT; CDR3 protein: CSARDGMEVADTQYF